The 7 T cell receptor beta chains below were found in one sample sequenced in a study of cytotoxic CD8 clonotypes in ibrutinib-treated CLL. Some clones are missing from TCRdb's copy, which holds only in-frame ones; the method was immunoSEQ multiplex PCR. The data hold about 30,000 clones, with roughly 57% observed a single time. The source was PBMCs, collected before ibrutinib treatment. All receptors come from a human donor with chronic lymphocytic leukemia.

DNA for the CDR3: TGTGCCAGCAGCTTACCCAGGGCCTTTGGAAACACCATATATTTT. This gives the protein CASSLPRAFGNTIYF. The chain joins TRBV7-2 to TRBJ1-3; TRBD1 might be the D (5 bases). Germline CDR1 is SGHTA and CDR2 is FQGNSA. The ends were cut back, 2 bases at V and 3 bases at J, with 11 bases in the middle. The CDR3 sequence is 15 residues long.

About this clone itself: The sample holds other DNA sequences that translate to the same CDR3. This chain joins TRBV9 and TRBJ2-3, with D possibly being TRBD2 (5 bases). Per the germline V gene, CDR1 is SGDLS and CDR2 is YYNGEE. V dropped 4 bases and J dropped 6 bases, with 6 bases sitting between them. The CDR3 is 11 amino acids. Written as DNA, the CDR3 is TGTGCCAGCAGCCGAGGGGATACGCAGTATTTT. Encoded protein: CASSRGDTQYF.

The CDR3 DNA follows: TGCGCCAGCAGCCCTTCAGGGGCGGCGAACACCGGGGAGCTGTTTTTT. Translating gives CASSPSGAANTGELFF. The rearrangement uses TRBV5-1 and TRBJ2-2, with D possibly TRBD1 on 6 matching bases. Trimming removed 4 bases from V and 0 bases from J, with 13 bases in between. The CDR3 contains 16 residues. The V gene's germline CDR1 is SGHRS and CDR2 YFSETQ.

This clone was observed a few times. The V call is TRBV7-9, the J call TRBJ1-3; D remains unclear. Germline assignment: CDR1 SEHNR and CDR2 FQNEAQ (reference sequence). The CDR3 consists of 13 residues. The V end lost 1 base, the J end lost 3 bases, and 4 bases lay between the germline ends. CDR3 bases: TGTGCCAGCAGCTTAGGGCTTGGAAACACCATATATTTT. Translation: CASSLGLGNTIYF.

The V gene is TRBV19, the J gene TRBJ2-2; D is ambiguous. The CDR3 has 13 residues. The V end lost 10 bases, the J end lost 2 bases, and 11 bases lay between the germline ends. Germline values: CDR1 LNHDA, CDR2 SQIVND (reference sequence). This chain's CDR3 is CATTDPNTGELFF. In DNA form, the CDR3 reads TGTGCCACTACGGACCCAAACACCGGGGAGCTGTTTTTT.

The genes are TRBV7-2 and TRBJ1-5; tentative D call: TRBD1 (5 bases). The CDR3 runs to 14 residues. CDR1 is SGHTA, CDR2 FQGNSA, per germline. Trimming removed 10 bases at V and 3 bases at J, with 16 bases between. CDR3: CATAAQASNQPQHF. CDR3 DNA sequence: TGTGCCACCGCGGCACAGGCCTCCAATCAGCCCCAGCATTTT.

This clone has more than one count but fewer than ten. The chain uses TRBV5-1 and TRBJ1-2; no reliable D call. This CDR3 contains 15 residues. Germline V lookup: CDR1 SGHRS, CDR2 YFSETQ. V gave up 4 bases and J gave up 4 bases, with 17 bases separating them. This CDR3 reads CASSPMEGAFYGYTF. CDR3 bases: TGCGCCAGCAGCCCCATGGAAGGAGCATTCTATGGCTACACCTTC. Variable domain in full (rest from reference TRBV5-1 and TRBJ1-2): KAGVTQTPRYLIKTRGQQVTLSCSPISGHRSVSWYQQTPGQGLQFLFEYFSETQRNKGNFPGRFSGRQFSNSRSEMNVSTLELGDSALYLCASSPMEGAFYGYTFGSGTRLTVV.